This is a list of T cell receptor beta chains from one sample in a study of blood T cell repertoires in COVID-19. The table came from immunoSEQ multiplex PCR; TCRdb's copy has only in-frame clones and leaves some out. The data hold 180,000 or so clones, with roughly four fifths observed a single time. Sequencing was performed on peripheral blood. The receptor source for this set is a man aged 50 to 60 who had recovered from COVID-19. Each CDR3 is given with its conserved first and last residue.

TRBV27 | CASSPTYKNRGHSGNTIYF
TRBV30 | CAWSEPGLVYEQYF
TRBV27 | CASRPGTSSDNEQFF
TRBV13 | CASSYRQGRGNQPQHF
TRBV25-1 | CASSDFWTSGEYNEQFF
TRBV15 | CATSRDPPRPGYHSPLHF
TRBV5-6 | CASSFSGYNEQFF
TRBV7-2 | CASRRTYQNSPLHF
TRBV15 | CATSRDPRQVLQYF
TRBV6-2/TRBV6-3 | CASSKTGGTDYGYTF
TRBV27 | CASSLGGSLSYEQYF
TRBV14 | CASSEGVSGNTIYF
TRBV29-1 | CSARRTGDLLSYNEQFF
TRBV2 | CASSYRDRGTYEQYF
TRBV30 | CAWSGTSGRAFEQYF
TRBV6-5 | CASSYAGRGDSPLHF
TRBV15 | CATSRDGGPNEKLFF
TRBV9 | CASSLGRENYEQYF